This TCR beta chain originates from a study of cytomegalovirus exposure and HLA in healthy donors. Germline assignment: CDR1 SGDLS and CDR2 YYNGEE. There are 13 residues in the CDR3. Trimming removed 5 bases from V and 3 bases from J, with 10 bases in between. PCR employed 60 Vbeta and 13 Jbeta primers. The data were produced by immunoSEQ multiplex PCR, yet TCRdb's version contains in-frame clones alone and is incomplete. This listing includes around 29,000 clones. Sequences were obtained from PBMCs. The rearrangement links TRBV9 to TRBJ2-3; D may be TRBD1 (6 bases). The sequence was obtained from a man aged 30-40 years in good health and CMV-seronegative. CDR3 coding DNA: TGTGCCAGCAGTGAAACAGGGACAGATACGCAGTATTTT. The encoded protein is CASSETGTDTQYF.